The 10 T cell receptor beta chains in this list originate from one sample, sequenced in a study of cytomegalovirus exposure and HLA in healthy donors. The PCR was carried out with 60 Vbeta primers and 13 Jbeta primers. Method: immunoSEQ multiplex PCR; TCRdb's copy keeps in-frame clones and lacks some. Here the sample spans some 88,000 clones, 63% being singletons. The specimen sequenced was PBMCs. The receptors here all came from a woman under 40 in good health and CMV-seronegative.

This rearrangement joins TRBV2 to TRBJ2-1, with 11 bases that match TRBD2. The V and J ends lost 4 bases and 0 bases, in that order; junction bases with no gene match: 11. Germline CDR1 and CDR2: SNHLY and FYNNEI. CDR3 length: 19 residues. The CDR3: CASSGSVGLAESSYNEQFF. The CDR3 region has the DNA TGTGCCAGCAGTGGAAGTGTGGGACTAGCGGAGAGCTCCTACAATGAGCAGTTCTTC.

This chain links TRBV7-9 with TRBJ1-1; 7 bases align to TRBD1. With V trimmed by 0 bases and J by 0 bases, 7 bases remained unmatched. The V gene's germline CDR1 is SEHNR and CDR2 FQNEAQ (reference sequence). CDR3 length: 17 amino acids. The chain's CDR3 is CASSLAINRGLNTEAFF. CDR3 DNA: TGTGCCAGCAGCTTAGCCATAAACAGGGGTTTGAACACTGAAGCTTTCTTT.

This clone turned up a few times. The rearrangement joins TRBV27 to TRBJ1-2, with D possibly being TRBD1 (5 bases). CDR1 is MNHEY, CDR2 SMNVEV, per germline (reference sequence). The CDR3 extends over 14 amino acids. V shed 6 bases and J shed 5 bases, with 16 bases lying between them. CDR3 residues: CASRGTASPYGYTF. CDR3 nucleotides: TGTGCCAGCAGGGGGACTGCCTCCCCTTATGGCTACACCTTC.

J is TRBJ2-5 and V is TRBV9; 8 bases line up with TRBD1. CDR1 and CDR2 from the germline V gene are SGDLS and YYNGEE. The V gene end was trimmed by 4 bases and the J gene end by 1 base; junction bases not matched to a gene: 9. This CDR3 spans 16 amino acids. The CDR3 DNA reads TGTGCCAGCAGCCCCGGGACAGGAAGTTCCCAAGAGACCCAGTACTTC. Its protein product is CASSPGTGSSQETQYF.

This chain connects TRBV5-1 to TRBJ1-3; D gene ambiguous. The CDR3 loop spans 17 amino acids. CDR1 is SGHRS and CDR2 is YFSETQ in the germline V gene. Between the trimmed V and J ends, which lost 1 base and 0 bases, there was a span of 14 bases. This chain's CDR3 is CASSLIAPGVSGNTIYF. CDR3 DNA: TGCGCCAGCAGCTTGATAGCGCCGGGAGTCTCTGGAAACACCATATATTTT.

This sequence joins TRBV2 and TRBJ2-1, with 15 bases identical to TRBD2. Germline values: CDR1 SNHLY, CDR2 FYNNEI. Losses at the gene ends were 8 bases for V and 6 bases for J; bases not matched to a gene: 11. This CDR3 has 17 amino acids. The CDR3 DNA follows: TGTGCCAGCCGACGGACTAGCGGGGGGGCTCTGGGCAATGAGCAGTTCTTC. It translates to CASRRTSGGALGNEQFF.

This chain joins TRBV6-5 and TRBJ2-7; 8 nucleotides line up with TRBD1. The V gene's germline CDR1 is MNHEY and CDR2 SVGAGI. J was trimmed by 5 bases and V by 2 bases; bases with no gene match: 11. The CDR3 runs to 16 residues. This CDR3 is CASSYRVAGGIDEQYF. The CDR3 DNA reads as TGTGCCAGCAGTTACAGGGTGGCAGGGGGCATCGACGAGCAGTACTTC.

The gene calls are TRBV2 and TRBJ1-1; D not resolved. This CDR3 contains 12 residues. The germline V gene encodes CDR1 SNHLY and CDR2 FYNNEI. V was clipped by 9 bases and J by 0 bases, with 8 bases between them. CDR3 in amino acids: CARPRVNTEAFF. DNA for the CDR3: TGTGCCAGGCCGAGGGTGAACACTGAAGCTTTCTTT.

The chain carries TRBV5-1 and TRBJ2-7; no definite D call. This CDR3 contains 13 residues. V was shortened by 0 bases and J by 2 bases, with 6 bases between the two germline ends. Looked up from germline, CDR1 is SGHRS and CDR2 is YFSETQ. CDR3 sequence reads: CASSLGGTYEQYF. The CDR3 nucleotides read TGCGCCAGCAGCTTGGGCGGCACCTACGAGCAGTACTTC.

The chain recombines TRBV7-6 with TRBJ2-6; 9 bases line up with TRBD1. CDR1 SGHVS and CDR2 FNYEAQ come from the germline V gene. Unmatched junction bases numbered 8, after V lost 6 bases and J lost 8 bases. The CDR3 is 15 amino acids. The CDR3 coding sequence is TGTGCCAGCAGGCCAAGGACAGGGGACACCAACGTCCTGACTTTC. Its protein is CASRPRTGDTNVLTF. The whole variable domain, remainder taken from reference TRBV7-6 and TRBJ2-6, is GAGVSQSPRYKVTKRGQDVALRCDPISGHVSLYWYRQALGQGPEFLTYFNYEAQQDKSGLPNDRFSAERPEGSISTLTIQRTEQRDSAMYRCASRPRTGDTNVLTFGAGSRLTVL.